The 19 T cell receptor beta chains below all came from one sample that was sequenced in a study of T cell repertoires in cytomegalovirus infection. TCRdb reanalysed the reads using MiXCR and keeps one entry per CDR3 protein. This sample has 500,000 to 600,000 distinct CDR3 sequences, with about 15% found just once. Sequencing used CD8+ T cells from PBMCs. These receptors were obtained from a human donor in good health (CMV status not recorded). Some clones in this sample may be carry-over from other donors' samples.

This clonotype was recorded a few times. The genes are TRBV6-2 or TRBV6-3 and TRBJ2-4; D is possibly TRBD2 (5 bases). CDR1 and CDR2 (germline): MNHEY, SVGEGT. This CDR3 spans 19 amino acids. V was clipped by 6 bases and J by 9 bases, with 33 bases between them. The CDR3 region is CASRPSQELSERTFGIQYF. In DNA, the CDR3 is TGTGCCAGCAGGCCCTCTCAGGAACTTTCTGAGCGGACCTTTGGCATTCAGTACTTC.

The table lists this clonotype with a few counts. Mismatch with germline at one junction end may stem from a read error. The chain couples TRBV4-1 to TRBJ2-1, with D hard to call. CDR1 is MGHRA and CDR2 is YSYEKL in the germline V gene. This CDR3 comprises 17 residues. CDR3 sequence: CASSQDDQVEAYNEQFF. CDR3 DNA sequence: TGTGCCAGCAGCCAAGATGATCAGGTGGAAGCCTACAATGAGCAGTTCTTC.

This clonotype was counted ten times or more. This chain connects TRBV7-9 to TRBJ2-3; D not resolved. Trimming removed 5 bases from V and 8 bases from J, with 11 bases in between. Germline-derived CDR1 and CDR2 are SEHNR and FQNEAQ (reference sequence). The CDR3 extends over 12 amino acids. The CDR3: CASSPGGTTQYF. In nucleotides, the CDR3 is TGTGCCAGCAGCCCAGGTGGTACTACGCAGTATTTT.

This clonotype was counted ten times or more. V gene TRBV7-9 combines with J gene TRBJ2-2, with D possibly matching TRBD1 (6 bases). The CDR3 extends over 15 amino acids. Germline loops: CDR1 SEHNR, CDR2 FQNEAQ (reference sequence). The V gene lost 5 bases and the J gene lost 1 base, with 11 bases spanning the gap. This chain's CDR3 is CASSPDSGNTGELFF. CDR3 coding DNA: TGTGCCAGCAGCCCGGACAGCGGGAACACCGGGGAGCTGTTTTTT.

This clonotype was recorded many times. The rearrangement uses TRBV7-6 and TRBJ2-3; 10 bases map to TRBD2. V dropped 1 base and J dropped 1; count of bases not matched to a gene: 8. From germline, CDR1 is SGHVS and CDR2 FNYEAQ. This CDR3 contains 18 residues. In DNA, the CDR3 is TGTGCCAGCAGCTTAGAAGCGGGGGGGCGGTATCGCACAGATACGCAGTATTTT. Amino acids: CASSLEAGGRYRTDTQYF.

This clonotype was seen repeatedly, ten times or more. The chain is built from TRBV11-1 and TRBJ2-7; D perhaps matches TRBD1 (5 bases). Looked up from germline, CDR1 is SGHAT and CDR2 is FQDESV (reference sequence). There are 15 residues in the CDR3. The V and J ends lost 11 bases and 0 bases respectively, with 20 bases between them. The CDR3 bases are TGTGCCTCCACCCTGGGGCAGCAGAGCTCCTACGAGCAGTACTTC. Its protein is CASTLGQQSSYEQYF. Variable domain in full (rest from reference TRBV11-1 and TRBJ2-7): EAEVAQSPRYKITEKSQAVAFWCDPISGHATLYWYRQILGQGPELLVQFQDESVVDDSQLPKDRFSAERLKGVDSTLKIQPAELGDSAMYLCASTLGQQSSYEQYFGPGTRLTVT.

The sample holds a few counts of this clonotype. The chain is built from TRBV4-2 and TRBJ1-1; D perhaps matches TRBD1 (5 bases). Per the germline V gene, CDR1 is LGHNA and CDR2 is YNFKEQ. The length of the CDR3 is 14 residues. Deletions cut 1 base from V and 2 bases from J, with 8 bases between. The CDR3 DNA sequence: TGTGCCAGCAGCCAAGGGGACGAAAACACTGAAGCTTTCTTT. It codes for CASSQGDENTEAFF.

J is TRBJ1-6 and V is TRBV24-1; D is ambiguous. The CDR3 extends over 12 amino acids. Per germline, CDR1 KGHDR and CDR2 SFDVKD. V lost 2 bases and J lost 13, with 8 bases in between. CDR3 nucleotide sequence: TGTGCCACCAGTGATTCGCAAAGGCCCCTCCACTTT. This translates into CATSDSQRPLHF.

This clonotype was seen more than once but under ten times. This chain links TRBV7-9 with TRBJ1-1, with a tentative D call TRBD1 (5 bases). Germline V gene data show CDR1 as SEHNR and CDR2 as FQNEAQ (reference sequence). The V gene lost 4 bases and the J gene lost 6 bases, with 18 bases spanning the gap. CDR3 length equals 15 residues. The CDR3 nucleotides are TGTGCCAGCAGCTCCCGGGGACCCAATGGACCTGAAGCTTTCTTT. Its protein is CASSSRGPNGPEAFF.

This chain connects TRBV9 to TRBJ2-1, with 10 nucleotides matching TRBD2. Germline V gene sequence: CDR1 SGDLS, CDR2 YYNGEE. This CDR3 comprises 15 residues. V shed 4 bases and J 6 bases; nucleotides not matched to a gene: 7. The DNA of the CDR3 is TGTGCCAGCAGCTCCCGTAGCGGGAGGCTCAATGAGCAGTTCTTC. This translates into CASSSRSGRLNEQFF.

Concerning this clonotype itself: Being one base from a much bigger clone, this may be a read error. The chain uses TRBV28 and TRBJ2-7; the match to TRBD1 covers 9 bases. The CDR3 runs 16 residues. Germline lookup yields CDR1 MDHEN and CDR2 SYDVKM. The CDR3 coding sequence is TGTGCCAGCAGTCCCCAGACCCCAACAGGGGGCTACAAGCAGTACTTC. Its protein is CASSPQTPTGGYKQYF.

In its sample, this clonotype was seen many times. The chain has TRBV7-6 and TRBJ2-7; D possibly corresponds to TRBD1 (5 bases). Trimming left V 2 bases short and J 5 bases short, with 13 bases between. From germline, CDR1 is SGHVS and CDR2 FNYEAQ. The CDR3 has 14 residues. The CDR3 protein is CASSLIRGPNEQYF. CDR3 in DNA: TGTGCCAGCAGCTTAATAAGGGGCCCCAACGAGCAGTACTTC.

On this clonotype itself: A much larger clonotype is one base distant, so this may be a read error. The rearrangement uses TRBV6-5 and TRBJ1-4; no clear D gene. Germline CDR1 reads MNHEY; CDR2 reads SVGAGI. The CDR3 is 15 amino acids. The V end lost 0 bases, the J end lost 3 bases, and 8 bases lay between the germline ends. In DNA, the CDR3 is TGTGCCAGCAGTTACTCGGTGGGTGCTAATGAAAAACTGTTTTTT. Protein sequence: CASSYSVGANEKLFF.

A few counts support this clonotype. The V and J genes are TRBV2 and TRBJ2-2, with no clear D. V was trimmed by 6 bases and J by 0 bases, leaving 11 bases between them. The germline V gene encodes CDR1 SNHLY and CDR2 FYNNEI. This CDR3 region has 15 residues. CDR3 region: CASSPVIPNTGELFF. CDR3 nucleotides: TGTGCCAGCAGCCCCGTGATACCGAACACCGGGGAGCTGTTTTTT.

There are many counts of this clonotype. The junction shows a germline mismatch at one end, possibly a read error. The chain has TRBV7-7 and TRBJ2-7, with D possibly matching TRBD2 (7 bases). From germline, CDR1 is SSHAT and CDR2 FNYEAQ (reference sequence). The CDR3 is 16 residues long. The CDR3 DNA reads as TGTGCCAGCAGCTTAGGGACAGCGGGGCATTCCTACGAGCTGTACTTC. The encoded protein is CASSLGTAGHSYELYF.

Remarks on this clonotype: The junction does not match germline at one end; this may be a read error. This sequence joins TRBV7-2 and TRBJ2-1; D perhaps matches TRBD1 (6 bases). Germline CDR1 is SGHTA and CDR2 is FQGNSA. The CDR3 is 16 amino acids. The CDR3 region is CASGLMCRGYYNEQFF. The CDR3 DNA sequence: TGTGCCAGCGGCTTAATGTGTAGGGGGTACTACAATGAGCAGTTCTTC.

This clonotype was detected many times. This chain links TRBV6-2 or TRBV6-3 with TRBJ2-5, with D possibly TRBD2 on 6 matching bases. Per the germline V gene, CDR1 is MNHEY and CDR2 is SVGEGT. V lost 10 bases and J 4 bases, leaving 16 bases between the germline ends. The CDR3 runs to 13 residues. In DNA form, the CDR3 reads TGTGCCACTGCATTGCGGGGAGGAGAGACCCAGTACTTC. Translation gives CATALRGGETQYF.

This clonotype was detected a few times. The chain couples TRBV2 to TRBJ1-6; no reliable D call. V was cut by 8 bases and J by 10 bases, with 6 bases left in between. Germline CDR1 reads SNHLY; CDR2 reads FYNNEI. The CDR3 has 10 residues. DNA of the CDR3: TGTGCCAGCGGTACCTCACCCCTCCACTTT. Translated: CASGTSPLHF.

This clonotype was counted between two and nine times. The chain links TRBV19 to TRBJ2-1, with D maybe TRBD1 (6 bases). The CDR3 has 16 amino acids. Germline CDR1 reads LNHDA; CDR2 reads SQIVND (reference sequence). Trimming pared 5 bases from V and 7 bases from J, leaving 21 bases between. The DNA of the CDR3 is TGTGCCAGTAGTCCCCGCCAGGGGCGCAAAAAAAATGAGCAGTTCTTC. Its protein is CASSPRQGRKKNEQFF. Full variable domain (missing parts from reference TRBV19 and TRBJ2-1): DGGITQSPKYLFRKEGQNVTLSCEQNLNHDAMYWYRQDPGQGLRLIYYSQIVNDFQKGDIAEGYSVSREKKESFPLTVTSAQKNPTAFYLCASSPRQGRKKNEQFFGPGTRLTVL.